The next 29 T cell receptor beta chains were all read from a single sample in a study of radiotherapy plus CTLA-4 blockade in lung cancer. Assay used: immunoSEQ multiplex PCR; TCRdb lists only in-frame clones, some missing. The top ten clones hold 4% of a sample with tens of thousands of clones, under 80% of them seen once. The sequenced sample was peripheral blood, obtained from a patient treated with radiotherapy plus ipilimumab. These receptors were taken from a human donor with non-small cell lung cancer who had a partial response to radiotherapy plus ipilimumab. Some clones in this sample may be carry-over from other donors' samples.

The chain links TRBV9 to TRBJ2-3; D is unresolved. Germline loops: CDR1 SGDLS, CDR2 YYNGEE. The V and J ends lost 0 bases and 6 bases respectively, with 5 bases between them. The CDR3 covers 12 residues. CDR3: CASSVATDTQYF. Here the CDR3 DNA reads TGTGCCAGCAGCGTAGCTACGGATACGCAGTATTTT.

The chain carries TRBV25-1 and TRBJ1-2; 7 positions agree with TRBD1. Germline loops: CDR1 MGHDK, CDR2 SYGVNS. V dropped 6 bases and J dropped 0; count of bases not matched to a gene: 1. The CDR3 length is 13 residues. CDR3 in DNA: TGTGCCAGCAGCGACAGGGCTAACTATGGCTACACCTTC. Its protein is CASSDRANYGYTF.

The CDR3 DNA sequence: TGTGCCAGCAGTGTATCGTCTCCTAGGACTGAAGCTTTCTTT. This codes for CASSVSSPRTEAFF. V usage is TRBV2 and J usage is TRBJ1-1; no clear D gene. The ends were cut back, 4 bases at V and 5 bases at J, with 14 bases in the middle. CDR3 size: 14 residues. Germline V gives CDR1 SNHLY, CDR2 FYNNEI.

This chain links TRBV7-6 with TRBJ2-7; 10 nucleotides agree with TRBD1. Germline V gives CDR1 SGHVS, CDR2 FNYEAQ. There are 14 residues in the CDR3. V gave up 6 bases and J gave up 6 bases; unmatched junction bases: 8. The CDR3 sequence is CASSLIGTGVEQYF. CDR3 in DNA: TGTGCCAGCAGTTTAATAGGGACAGGGGTCGAGCAGTACTTC.

The V gene is TRBV5-1, the J gene TRBJ2-2, with a weak D call TRBD2 (5 bases). The CDR3 spans 15 residues. The germline V and J ends were trimmed by 3 bases and 3 bases, with 12 bases remaining between them. The germline V gene has CDR1 SGHRS and CDR2 YFSETQ. The CDR3 is CASSSRTGYTGELFF. The CDR3 DNA reads as TGCGCCAGCAGCTCTAGGACGGGATACACCGGGGAGCTGTTTTTT.

As regards this clone: Additional DNA sequences in this sample encode the identical CDR3. This rearrangement joins TRBV28 to TRBJ2-7; 11 bases agree with TRBD2. Germline V gene data show CDR1 as MDHEN and CDR2 as SYDVKM. The CDR3 contains 14 residues. V lost 2 bases, J lost 3 bases, and 0 bases stayed unmatched. CDR3 in amino acids: CASSLTSGSYEQYF. In DNA form, the CDR3 reads TGTGCCAGCAGTTTAACTAGCGGGAGCTACGAGCAGTACTTC.

CDR3 nucleotides: TGCAGTGCTATACAGGGTACGCAGTATTTT. Amino acids: CSAIQGTQYF. The rearrangement links TRBV20-1 to TRBJ2-3; D might be TRBD1 (6 bases). CDR1 is DFQATT and CDR2 is SNEGSKA in the germline V gene (reference sequence). CDR3 length equals 10 residues. Trimming took off 4 bases at V and 8 bases at J, with 7 bases between the two ends.

The chain recombines TRBV5-4 with TRBJ2-1, with D possibly matching TRBD2 (6 bases). There are 13 residues in the CDR3. V lost 5 bases, J lost 9 bases, and 15 bases lay in between. Germline values: CDR1 SGHNT, CDR2 YYREEE (reference sequence). The DNA for the CDR3 is TGTGCCAGCAGGTCAACTAGCCTGGGTGAGCAGTTCTTC. Amino acids: CASRSTSLGEQFF.

The J gene is TRBJ2-3, the V gene TRBV7-8; TRBD2 might be the D (5 bases). This CDR3 comprises 16 residues. Germline V CDR1 and CDR2: SGHVS, FQNEAQ. Trimming took off 0 bases at V and 8 bases at J, with 18 bases between the two ends. CDR3 bases: TGTGCCAGCAGCTTAGCGGCCAGTTCCATCGGGGTTACGCAGTATTTT. It yields the protein CASSLAASSIGVTQYF. The full variable domain, with the rest looked up from reference TRBV7-8 and TRBJ2-3, is GAGVSQSPRYKVAKRGQDVALRCDPISGHVSLFWYQQALGQGPEFLTYFQNEAQLDKSGLPSDRFFAERPEGSVSTLKIQRTQQEDSAVYLCASSLAASSIGVTQYFGPGTRLTVL.

The chain recombines TRBV29-1 with TRBJ2-1; 7 nucleotides agree with TRBD2. This CDR3 is 14 amino acids long. Trimming removed 6 bases from V and 6 bases from J; junction bases left unmatched: 11. Per germline, CDR1 SQVTM and CDR2 ANQGSEA. The CDR3 nucleotides read TGCAGCGTAGAGGGGTTAGCGGGCATCAATGAGCAGTTCTTC. As protein: CSVEGLAGINEQFF.

The count of this clone is one. J is TRBJ1-5 and V is TRBV7-9, with 8 bases matching TRBD1. Germline CDR1 reads SEHNR; CDR2 reads FQNEAQ (reference sequence). The V and J ends lost 1 base and 6 bases, in that order; junction bases with no gene match: 5. CDR3 length: 15 residues. The CDR3 is CASSLGTGSFQPQHF. The DNA of the CDR3 is TGTGCCAGCAGCTTAGGGACAGGGTCTTTTCAGCCCCAGCATTTT.

The chain combines TRBV19 with TRBJ2-6, with D tentatively TRBD2 (5 bases). There are 16 residues in the CDR3. CDR1 LNHDA and CDR2 SQIVND come from the germline V gene (reference sequence). Trimming pared 0 bases from V and 2 bases from J, leaving 8 bases between. The CDR3 loop is CASSIEGGPGANVLTF. In DNA, the CDR3 is TGTGCCAGTAGTATAGAAGGAGGTCCTGGGGCCAACGTCCTGACTTTC.

The rearrangement uses TRBV14 and TRBJ1-2; TRBD1 agrees at 9 bases. CDR1 is SGHDN and CDR2 is FVKESK in the germline V gene. V dropped 3 bases and J dropped 3; count of bases not matched to a gene: 11. The CDR3 length is 17 residues. In nucleotides, the CDR3 is TGTGCCAGCAGCCAGGGTCCTCGACAGGGGGAATACTATGGCTACACCTTC. Its protein is CASSQGPRQGEYYGYTF. Based on the CDR3 plus reference TRBV14 and TRBJ1-2, the full variable domain is EAGVTQFPSHSVIEKGQTVTLRCDPISGHDNLYWYRRVMGKEIKFLLHFVKESKQDESGMPNNRFLAERTGGTYSTLKVQPAELEDSGVYFCASSQGPRQGEYYGYTFGSGTRLTVV.

This chain joins TRBV5-8 and TRBJ1-1; TRBD1 aligns across 10 bases. Unmatched junction bases numbered 11, after V lost 5 bases and J lost 4 bases. Germline V gene lookup returns CDR1 SGHTS and CDR2 YDEGEE. The CDR3 length is 16 residues. CDR3 region: CASSPGQGHWGTEAFF. DNA of the CDR3: TGTGCCAGCAGTCCGGGACAGGGGCATTGGGGCACTGAAGCTTTCTTT. The complete variable domain, with remaining parts taken from reference TRBV5-8 and TRBJ1-1, reads EAGVTQSPTHLIKTRGQQATLRCSPISGHTSVYWYQQALGLGLQFLLWYDEGEERNRGNFPPRFSGRQFPNYSSELNVNALELEDSALYLCASSPGQGHWGTEAFFGQGTRLTVV.

The chain couples TRBV6-1 to TRBJ2-5; perhaps TRBD1 as D (6 bases). The CDR3 has 16 residues. V dropped 2 bases and J dropped 2 bases, with 15 bases sitting between them. Germline V gene sequence: CDR1 MNHNS, CDR2 SASEGT. CDR3 in DNA: TGTGCCAGCAGTGAACCGTACAGGGCTGGGCAAGAGACCCAGTACTTC. Its protein is CASSEPYRAGQETQYF.

The gene calls are TRBV7-9 and TRBJ1-3; possibly TRBD1 for D (6 bases). CDR1 SEHNR and CDR2 FQNEAQ come from the germline V gene (reference sequence). V shed 3 bases and J shed 4 bases, with 13 bases lying between them. The CDR3 runs 15 residues. The CDR3 protein is CASSFVQGLGNTIYF. The CDR3 DNA is TGTGCCAGCAGCTTCGTCCAGGGGCTCGGAAACACCATATATTTT.

The chain uses TRBV14 and TRBJ2-7; possible D gene TRBD1, 6 bases. The length of the CDR3 is 17 residues. V was clipped by 4 bases and J by 6 bases, with 25 bases between them. CDR1 and CDR2 (germline): SGHDN, FVKESK. The CDR3 DNA reads TGTGCCAGCAGCCGAGCAACCCTCCGGGACACGGGCGGCGAGCAGTACTTC. Residues: CASSRATLRDTGGEQYF.

This chain connects TRBV28 to TRBJ2-1, with D possibly matching TRBD2 (5 bases). The CDR3 sequence is 14 residues long. Germline V gene sequence: CDR1 MDHEN, CDR2 SYDVKM. Trimming took off 3 bases at V and 6 bases at J, with 12 bases between the two ends. CDR3 in DNA: TGTGCCAGCAGTTTGGCCTCGGGGTCCAATGAGCAGTTCTTC. This sequence encodes CASSLASGSNEQFF. Full variable domain (outside the CDR3, taken from reference TRBV28 and TRBJ2-1): DVKVTQSSRYLVKRTGEKVFLECVQDMDHENMFWYRQDPGLGLRLIYFSYDVKMKEKGDIPEGYSVSREKKERFSLILESASTNQTSMYLCASSLASGSNEQFFGPGTRLTVL.

The sample holds many counts of this clone. The chain joins TRBV7-6 to TRBJ1-4; 7 nucleotides align to TRBD1. The CDR3 runs 16 residues. Per germline, CDR1 SGHVS and CDR2 FNYEAQ. V lost 0 bases to trimming and J lost 8 bases; unmatched junction nucleotides: 9. CDR3: CASSLAQGGRGEKLFF. CDR3 in DNA: TGTGCCAGCAGCTTAGCGCAAGGGGGCCGGGGGGAAAAACTGTTTTTT.

The rearrangement links TRBV11-1 to TRBJ2-5; D remains ambiguous. This CDR3 region has 15 residues. Trimming took off 8 bases at V and 1 base at J, with 17 bases between the two ends. In germline, CDR1 is SGHAT, CDR2 FQDESV (reference sequence). CDR3 loop: CASAAEWSVQETQYF. CDR3 DNA sequence: TGTGCCAGCGCGGCTGAGTGGTCTGTCCAAGAGACCCAGTACTTC.

The rearrangement links TRBV7-2 to TRBJ1-2, with a weak D call TRBD1 (5 bases). The V end was cut by 5 bases, the J end by 8 bases, with 12 bases between. The CDR3 sequence is 12 residues long. Germline CDR1 is SGHTA and CDR2 is FQGNSA. The chain's CDR3 is CASSLQGGGYTF. CDR3 sequence (DNA): TGTGCCAGCAGCCTGCAGGGCGGCGGCTACACCTTC.

Sample share makes this clone medium-sized. The chain has TRBV28 and TRBJ1-5, with 8 nucleotides matching TRBD1. The CDR3 covers 15 residues. Germline CDR1 is MDHEN and CDR2 is SYDVKM. Trimming removed 6 bases from V and 7 bases from J; junction bases left unmatched: 11. The DNA for the CDR3 is TGTGCCAGCAGCATAGAGGACAGGGCGGGACAGCCCCAGCATTTT. This gives the protein CASSIEDRAGQPQHF.

V usage is TRBV7-9 and J usage is TRBJ2-1; 7 nucleotides agree with TRBD1. Germline V gene lookup returns CDR1 SEHNR and CDR2 FQNEAQ (reference sequence). The J segment lost 8 bases and the V segment lost 5 bases, leaving 6 bases of the junction unmatched. The CDR3 covers 13 residues. In nucleotides, the CDR3 is TGTGCCAGCAGCCCACGACAGGGCGATGAGCAGTTCTTC. It codes for CASSPRQGDEQFF. Variable domain in full (rest from reference TRBV7-9 and TRBJ2-1): DTGVSQNPRHKITKRGQNVTFRCDPISEHNRLYWYRQTLGQGPEFLTYFQNEAQLEKSRLLSDRFSAERPKGSFSTLEIQRTEQGDSAMYLCASSPRQGDEQFFGPGTRLTVL.

The chain is built from TRBV11-2 and TRBJ1-1, with D tentatively TRBD1 (6 bases). In germline, CDR1 is SGHAT, CDR2 FQNNGV. The V end was cut by 3 bases, the J end by 3 bases, with 20 bases between. CDR3 size: 17 residues. DNA of the CDR3: TGTGCCAGCAGCTTGCTAGCACAGGGACGGTTGTACACTGAAGCTTTCTTT. Its translation is CASSLLAQGRLYTEAFF.

The CDR3 here is CATSITGNSPLHF. CDR3 sequence (DNA): TGTGCCACCTCCATAACGGGGAATTCACCCCTCCACTTT. This chain connects TRBV27 to TRBJ1-6, with D unclear. V lost 10 bases and J 7 bases, leaving 14 bases between the germline ends. CDR3 length: 13 residues. CDR1 is MNHEY, CDR2 SMNVEV, per germline (reference sequence).

This chain links TRBV6-1 with TRBJ1-5, with D unresolved. From germline, CDR1 is MNHNS and CDR2 SASEGT. The CDR3 totals 13 residues. V shed 2 bases and J shed 7 bases, with 9 bases lying between them. In DNA, the CDR3 is TGTGCCAGCAGTGAATACGAGAGGCAGCCCCAGCATTTT. Translation gives CASSEYERQPQHF.

This clone was observed a single time. The chain links TRBV21-1 to TRBJ2-2; no check of the table's D call, TRBD1, against the DNA was made. TRBV21-1 is listed as a pseudogene. CDR3 size: 17 residues. Written as DNA, the CDR3 is TGTGCCAGCAGCAACGGCCAGGGGAGTAGAAACACCGGGGAGCTGTTTTTT. It encodes CASSNGQGSRNTGELFF.

The V and J genes are TRBV7-9 and TRBJ1-2, with D possibly being TRBD1 (5 bases). The CDR3 has 14 amino acids. V was shortened by 1 base and J by 0 bases, with 6 bases between the two germline ends. Germline V lookup: CDR1 SEHNR, CDR2 FQNEAQ (reference sequence). The CDR3 protein is CASSLGQPNYGYTF. Written as DNA, the CDR3 is TGTGCCAGCAGCTTAGGACAGCCTAACTATGGCTACACCTTC. The full variable domain, its missing parts supplied by reference TRBV7-9 and TRBJ1-2, is DTGVSQNPRHKITKRGQNVTFRCDPISEHNRLYWYRQTLGQGPEFLTYFQNEAQLEKSRLLSDRFSAERPKGSFSTLEIQRTEQGDSAMYLCASSLGQPNYGYTFGSGTRLTVV.

This clone has a single count. This chain joins TRBV7-8 and TRBJ2-3; D call uncertain. CDR1 and CDR2 (germline): SGHVS, FQNEAQ. Trimming pared 8 bases from V and 2 bases from J, leaving 11 bases between. The length of the CDR3 is 13 residues. The CDR3 loop is CASRVVDTDTQYF. The CDR3 DNA sequence: TGTGCCAGCCGGGTTGTAGACACAGATACGCAGTATTTT.